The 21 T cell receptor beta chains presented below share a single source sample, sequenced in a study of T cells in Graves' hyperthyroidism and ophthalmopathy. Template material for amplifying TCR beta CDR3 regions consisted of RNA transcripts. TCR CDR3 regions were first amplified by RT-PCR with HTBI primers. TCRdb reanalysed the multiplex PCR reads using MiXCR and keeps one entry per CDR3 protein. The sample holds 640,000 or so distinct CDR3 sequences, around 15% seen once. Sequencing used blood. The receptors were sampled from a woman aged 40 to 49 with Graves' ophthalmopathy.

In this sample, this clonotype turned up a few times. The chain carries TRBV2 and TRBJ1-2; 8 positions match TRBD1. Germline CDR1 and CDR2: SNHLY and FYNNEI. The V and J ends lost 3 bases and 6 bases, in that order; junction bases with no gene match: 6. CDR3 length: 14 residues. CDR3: CASSDKQGGNGYTF. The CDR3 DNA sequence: TGTGCCAGCAGTGATAAACAGGGGGGAAATGGCTACACCTTC.

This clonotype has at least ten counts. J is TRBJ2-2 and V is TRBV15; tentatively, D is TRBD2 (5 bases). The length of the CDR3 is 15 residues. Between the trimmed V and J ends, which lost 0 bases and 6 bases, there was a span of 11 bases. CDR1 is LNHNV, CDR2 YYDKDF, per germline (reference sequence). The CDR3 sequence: CATSRDTSWAGELFF. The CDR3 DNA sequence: TGTGCCACCAGCAGAGACACTAGTTGGGCCGGGGAGCTGTTTTTT.

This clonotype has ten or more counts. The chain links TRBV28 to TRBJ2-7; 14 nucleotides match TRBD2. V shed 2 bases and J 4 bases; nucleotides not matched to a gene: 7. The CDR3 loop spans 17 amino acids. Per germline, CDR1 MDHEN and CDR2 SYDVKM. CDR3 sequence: CASSLLPGTSGSYEQYF. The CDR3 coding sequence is TGTGCCAGCAGTTTACTGCCCGGGACTAGCGGGAGTTACGAGCAGTACTTC.

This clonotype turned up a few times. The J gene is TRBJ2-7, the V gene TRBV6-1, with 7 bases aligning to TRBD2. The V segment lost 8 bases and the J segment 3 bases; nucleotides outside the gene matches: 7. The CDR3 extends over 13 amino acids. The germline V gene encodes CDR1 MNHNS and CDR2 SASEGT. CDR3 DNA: TGTGCCAGCGGGGGGGGGAAGTTCTACGAGCAGTACTTC. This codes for CASGGGKFYEQYF.

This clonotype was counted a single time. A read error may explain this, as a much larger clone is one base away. The CDR3 loop is CAISEDRYERYF. CDR3 nucleotide sequence: TGTGCCATCAGTGAGGACAGGTACGAGCGGTACTTC. This chain links TRBV10-3 with TRBJ2-7; D may be TRBD1 (6 bases). This CDR3 has 12 amino acids. Germline assignment: CDR1 ENHRY and CDR2 SYGVKD.

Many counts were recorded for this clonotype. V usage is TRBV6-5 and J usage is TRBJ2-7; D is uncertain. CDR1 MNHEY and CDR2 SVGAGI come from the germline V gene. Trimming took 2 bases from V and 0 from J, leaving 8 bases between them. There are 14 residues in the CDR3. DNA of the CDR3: TGTGCCAGCAGTTACGGAAAAACCTCCTACGAGCAGTACTTC. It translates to CASSYGKTSYEQYF.

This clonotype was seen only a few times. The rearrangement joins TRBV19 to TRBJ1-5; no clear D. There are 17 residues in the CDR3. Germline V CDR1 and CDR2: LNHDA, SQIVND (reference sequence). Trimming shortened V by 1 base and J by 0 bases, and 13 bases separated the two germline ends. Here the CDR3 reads CASSIARGSYSNQPQHF. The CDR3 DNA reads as TGTGCCAGTAGTATAGCTCGGGGAAGCTATAGCAATCAGCCCCAGCATTTT.

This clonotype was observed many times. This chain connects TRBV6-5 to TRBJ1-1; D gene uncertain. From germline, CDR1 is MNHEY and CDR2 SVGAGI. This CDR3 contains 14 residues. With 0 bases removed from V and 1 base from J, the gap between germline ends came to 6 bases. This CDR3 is CASSYSKENTEAFF. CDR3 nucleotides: TGTGCCAGCAGTTACTCGAAAGAGAACACTGAAGCTTTCTTT.

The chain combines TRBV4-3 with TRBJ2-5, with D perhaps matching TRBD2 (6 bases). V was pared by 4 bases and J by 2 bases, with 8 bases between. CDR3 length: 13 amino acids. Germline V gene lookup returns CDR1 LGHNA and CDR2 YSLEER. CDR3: CASSPAGQETQYF. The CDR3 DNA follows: TGCGCCAGCAGCCCGGCGGGACAAGAGACCCAGTACTTC.

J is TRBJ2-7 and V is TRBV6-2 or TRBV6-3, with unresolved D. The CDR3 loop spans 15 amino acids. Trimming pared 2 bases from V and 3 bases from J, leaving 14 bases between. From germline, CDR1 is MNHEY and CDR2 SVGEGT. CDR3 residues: CASSYPQAEYYEQYF. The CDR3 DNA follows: TGTGCCAGCAGTTACCCTCAGGCAGAGTACTACGAGCAGTACTTC.

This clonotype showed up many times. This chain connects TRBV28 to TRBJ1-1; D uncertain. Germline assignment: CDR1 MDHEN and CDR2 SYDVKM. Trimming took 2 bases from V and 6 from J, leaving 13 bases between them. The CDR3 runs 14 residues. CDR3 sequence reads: CASSLRPAGAEAFF. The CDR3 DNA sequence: TGTGCCAGCAGTTTACGTCCCGCCGGGGCTGAAGCTTTCTTT.

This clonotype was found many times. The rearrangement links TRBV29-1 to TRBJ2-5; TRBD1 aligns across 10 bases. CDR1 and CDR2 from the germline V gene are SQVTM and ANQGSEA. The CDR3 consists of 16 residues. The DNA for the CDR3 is TGCAGTCTTTTCGACCGGGACAGGGGCCTCGGGGAGACCCAGTACTTC. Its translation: CSLFDRDRGLGETQYF.

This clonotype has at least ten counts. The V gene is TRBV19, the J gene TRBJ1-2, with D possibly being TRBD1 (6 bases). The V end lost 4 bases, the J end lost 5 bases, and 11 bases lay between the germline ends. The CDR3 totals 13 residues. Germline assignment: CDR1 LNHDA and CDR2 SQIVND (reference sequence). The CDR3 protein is CASSRGGPYGYTF. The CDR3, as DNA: TGTGCCAGTAGTAGAGGGGGACCTTATGGCTACACCTTC.

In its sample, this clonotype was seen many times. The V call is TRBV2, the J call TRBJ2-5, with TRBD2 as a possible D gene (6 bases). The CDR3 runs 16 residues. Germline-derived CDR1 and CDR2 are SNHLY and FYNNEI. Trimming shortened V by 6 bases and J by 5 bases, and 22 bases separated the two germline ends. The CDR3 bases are TGTGCCAGCAGGGGTCATGGTTCGGGAGTGGGGGAGACCCAGTACTTC. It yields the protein CASRGHGSGVGETQYF.

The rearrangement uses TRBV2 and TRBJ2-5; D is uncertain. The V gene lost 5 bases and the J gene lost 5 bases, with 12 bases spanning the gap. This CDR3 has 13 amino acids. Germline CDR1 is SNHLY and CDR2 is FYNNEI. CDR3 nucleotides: TGTGCCAGCAGTTCAAATGGATGGGAGACCCAGTACTTC. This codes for CASSSNGWETQYF.

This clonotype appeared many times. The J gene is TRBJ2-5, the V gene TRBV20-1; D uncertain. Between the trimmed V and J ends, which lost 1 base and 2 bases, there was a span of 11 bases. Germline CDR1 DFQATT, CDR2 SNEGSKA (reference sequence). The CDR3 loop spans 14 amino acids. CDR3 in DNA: TGCAGTGCTAGAGCCGTCCAAACACAAGAGACCCAGTACTTC. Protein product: CSARAVQTQETQYF.

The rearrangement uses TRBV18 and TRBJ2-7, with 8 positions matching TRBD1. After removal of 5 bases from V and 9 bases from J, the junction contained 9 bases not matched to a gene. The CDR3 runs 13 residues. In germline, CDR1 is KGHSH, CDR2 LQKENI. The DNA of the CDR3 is TGTGCCAGCTCAAGGATCGACAGGGGAGGGCAGTACTTC. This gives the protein CASSRIDRGGQYF.

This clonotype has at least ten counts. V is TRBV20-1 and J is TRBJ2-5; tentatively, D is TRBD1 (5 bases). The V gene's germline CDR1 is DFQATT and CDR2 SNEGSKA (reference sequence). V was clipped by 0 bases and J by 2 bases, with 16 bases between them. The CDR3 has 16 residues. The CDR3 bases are TGCAGTGCTAGAGATGGTAGGGGTTTTGGGCAAGAGACCCAGTACTTC. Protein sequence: CSARDGRGFGQETQYF.

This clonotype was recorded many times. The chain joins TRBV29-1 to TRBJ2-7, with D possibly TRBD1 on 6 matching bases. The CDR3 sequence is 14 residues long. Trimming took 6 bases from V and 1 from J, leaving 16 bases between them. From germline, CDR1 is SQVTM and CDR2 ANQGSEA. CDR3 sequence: CSVALTGKSYEQYF. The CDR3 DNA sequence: TGCAGCGTGGCCCTAACAGGGAAATCCTACGAGCAGTACTTC.

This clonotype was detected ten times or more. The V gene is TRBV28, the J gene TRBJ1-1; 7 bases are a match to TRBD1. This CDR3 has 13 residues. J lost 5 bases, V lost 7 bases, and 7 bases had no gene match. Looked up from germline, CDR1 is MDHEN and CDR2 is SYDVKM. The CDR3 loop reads CASNPTGVTEAFF. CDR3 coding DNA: TGTGCCAGCAACCCCACAGGGGTGACTGAAGCTTTCTTT.

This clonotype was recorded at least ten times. CDR3 sequence: CASGLQGGAEAFF. The CDR3 DNA sequence: TGTGCCAGCGGACTACAGGGAGGGGCTGAAGCTTTCTTT. This chain connects TRBV6-1 to TRBJ1-1; maybe TRBD1 (6 bases). CDR3 length: 13 amino acids. Trimming took off 8 bases at V and 6 bases at J, with 16 bases between the two ends. From germline, CDR1 is MNHNS and CDR2 SASEGT.